This T cell receptor (beta chain) stems from a study of cytomegalovirus exposure and HLA in healthy donors. PCR involved 60 Vbeta and 13 Jbeta primers. TCRdb's copy holds only in-frame clones and misses some; the assay was immunoSEQ multiplex PCR. There are approximately 170,000 clones in the sample; less than 75% occur only once, and 1.5% lies in the top ten. V was clipped by 3 bases and J by 3 bases, with 5 bases between them. CDR3 length: 12 amino acids. Per germline, CDR1 MNHNY and CDR2 SVGAGI (reference sequence). Sequenced input: PBMCs. This chain connects TRBV6-6 to TRBJ1-1; the D is unclear. This clonotype was sampled from a girl aged 10 to 17 in good health and CMV-seronegative. CDR3 sequence reads: CASSYRDTEAFF. The CDR3 coding sequence is TGTGCCAGCAGTTATCGGGACACTGAAGCTTTCTTT.